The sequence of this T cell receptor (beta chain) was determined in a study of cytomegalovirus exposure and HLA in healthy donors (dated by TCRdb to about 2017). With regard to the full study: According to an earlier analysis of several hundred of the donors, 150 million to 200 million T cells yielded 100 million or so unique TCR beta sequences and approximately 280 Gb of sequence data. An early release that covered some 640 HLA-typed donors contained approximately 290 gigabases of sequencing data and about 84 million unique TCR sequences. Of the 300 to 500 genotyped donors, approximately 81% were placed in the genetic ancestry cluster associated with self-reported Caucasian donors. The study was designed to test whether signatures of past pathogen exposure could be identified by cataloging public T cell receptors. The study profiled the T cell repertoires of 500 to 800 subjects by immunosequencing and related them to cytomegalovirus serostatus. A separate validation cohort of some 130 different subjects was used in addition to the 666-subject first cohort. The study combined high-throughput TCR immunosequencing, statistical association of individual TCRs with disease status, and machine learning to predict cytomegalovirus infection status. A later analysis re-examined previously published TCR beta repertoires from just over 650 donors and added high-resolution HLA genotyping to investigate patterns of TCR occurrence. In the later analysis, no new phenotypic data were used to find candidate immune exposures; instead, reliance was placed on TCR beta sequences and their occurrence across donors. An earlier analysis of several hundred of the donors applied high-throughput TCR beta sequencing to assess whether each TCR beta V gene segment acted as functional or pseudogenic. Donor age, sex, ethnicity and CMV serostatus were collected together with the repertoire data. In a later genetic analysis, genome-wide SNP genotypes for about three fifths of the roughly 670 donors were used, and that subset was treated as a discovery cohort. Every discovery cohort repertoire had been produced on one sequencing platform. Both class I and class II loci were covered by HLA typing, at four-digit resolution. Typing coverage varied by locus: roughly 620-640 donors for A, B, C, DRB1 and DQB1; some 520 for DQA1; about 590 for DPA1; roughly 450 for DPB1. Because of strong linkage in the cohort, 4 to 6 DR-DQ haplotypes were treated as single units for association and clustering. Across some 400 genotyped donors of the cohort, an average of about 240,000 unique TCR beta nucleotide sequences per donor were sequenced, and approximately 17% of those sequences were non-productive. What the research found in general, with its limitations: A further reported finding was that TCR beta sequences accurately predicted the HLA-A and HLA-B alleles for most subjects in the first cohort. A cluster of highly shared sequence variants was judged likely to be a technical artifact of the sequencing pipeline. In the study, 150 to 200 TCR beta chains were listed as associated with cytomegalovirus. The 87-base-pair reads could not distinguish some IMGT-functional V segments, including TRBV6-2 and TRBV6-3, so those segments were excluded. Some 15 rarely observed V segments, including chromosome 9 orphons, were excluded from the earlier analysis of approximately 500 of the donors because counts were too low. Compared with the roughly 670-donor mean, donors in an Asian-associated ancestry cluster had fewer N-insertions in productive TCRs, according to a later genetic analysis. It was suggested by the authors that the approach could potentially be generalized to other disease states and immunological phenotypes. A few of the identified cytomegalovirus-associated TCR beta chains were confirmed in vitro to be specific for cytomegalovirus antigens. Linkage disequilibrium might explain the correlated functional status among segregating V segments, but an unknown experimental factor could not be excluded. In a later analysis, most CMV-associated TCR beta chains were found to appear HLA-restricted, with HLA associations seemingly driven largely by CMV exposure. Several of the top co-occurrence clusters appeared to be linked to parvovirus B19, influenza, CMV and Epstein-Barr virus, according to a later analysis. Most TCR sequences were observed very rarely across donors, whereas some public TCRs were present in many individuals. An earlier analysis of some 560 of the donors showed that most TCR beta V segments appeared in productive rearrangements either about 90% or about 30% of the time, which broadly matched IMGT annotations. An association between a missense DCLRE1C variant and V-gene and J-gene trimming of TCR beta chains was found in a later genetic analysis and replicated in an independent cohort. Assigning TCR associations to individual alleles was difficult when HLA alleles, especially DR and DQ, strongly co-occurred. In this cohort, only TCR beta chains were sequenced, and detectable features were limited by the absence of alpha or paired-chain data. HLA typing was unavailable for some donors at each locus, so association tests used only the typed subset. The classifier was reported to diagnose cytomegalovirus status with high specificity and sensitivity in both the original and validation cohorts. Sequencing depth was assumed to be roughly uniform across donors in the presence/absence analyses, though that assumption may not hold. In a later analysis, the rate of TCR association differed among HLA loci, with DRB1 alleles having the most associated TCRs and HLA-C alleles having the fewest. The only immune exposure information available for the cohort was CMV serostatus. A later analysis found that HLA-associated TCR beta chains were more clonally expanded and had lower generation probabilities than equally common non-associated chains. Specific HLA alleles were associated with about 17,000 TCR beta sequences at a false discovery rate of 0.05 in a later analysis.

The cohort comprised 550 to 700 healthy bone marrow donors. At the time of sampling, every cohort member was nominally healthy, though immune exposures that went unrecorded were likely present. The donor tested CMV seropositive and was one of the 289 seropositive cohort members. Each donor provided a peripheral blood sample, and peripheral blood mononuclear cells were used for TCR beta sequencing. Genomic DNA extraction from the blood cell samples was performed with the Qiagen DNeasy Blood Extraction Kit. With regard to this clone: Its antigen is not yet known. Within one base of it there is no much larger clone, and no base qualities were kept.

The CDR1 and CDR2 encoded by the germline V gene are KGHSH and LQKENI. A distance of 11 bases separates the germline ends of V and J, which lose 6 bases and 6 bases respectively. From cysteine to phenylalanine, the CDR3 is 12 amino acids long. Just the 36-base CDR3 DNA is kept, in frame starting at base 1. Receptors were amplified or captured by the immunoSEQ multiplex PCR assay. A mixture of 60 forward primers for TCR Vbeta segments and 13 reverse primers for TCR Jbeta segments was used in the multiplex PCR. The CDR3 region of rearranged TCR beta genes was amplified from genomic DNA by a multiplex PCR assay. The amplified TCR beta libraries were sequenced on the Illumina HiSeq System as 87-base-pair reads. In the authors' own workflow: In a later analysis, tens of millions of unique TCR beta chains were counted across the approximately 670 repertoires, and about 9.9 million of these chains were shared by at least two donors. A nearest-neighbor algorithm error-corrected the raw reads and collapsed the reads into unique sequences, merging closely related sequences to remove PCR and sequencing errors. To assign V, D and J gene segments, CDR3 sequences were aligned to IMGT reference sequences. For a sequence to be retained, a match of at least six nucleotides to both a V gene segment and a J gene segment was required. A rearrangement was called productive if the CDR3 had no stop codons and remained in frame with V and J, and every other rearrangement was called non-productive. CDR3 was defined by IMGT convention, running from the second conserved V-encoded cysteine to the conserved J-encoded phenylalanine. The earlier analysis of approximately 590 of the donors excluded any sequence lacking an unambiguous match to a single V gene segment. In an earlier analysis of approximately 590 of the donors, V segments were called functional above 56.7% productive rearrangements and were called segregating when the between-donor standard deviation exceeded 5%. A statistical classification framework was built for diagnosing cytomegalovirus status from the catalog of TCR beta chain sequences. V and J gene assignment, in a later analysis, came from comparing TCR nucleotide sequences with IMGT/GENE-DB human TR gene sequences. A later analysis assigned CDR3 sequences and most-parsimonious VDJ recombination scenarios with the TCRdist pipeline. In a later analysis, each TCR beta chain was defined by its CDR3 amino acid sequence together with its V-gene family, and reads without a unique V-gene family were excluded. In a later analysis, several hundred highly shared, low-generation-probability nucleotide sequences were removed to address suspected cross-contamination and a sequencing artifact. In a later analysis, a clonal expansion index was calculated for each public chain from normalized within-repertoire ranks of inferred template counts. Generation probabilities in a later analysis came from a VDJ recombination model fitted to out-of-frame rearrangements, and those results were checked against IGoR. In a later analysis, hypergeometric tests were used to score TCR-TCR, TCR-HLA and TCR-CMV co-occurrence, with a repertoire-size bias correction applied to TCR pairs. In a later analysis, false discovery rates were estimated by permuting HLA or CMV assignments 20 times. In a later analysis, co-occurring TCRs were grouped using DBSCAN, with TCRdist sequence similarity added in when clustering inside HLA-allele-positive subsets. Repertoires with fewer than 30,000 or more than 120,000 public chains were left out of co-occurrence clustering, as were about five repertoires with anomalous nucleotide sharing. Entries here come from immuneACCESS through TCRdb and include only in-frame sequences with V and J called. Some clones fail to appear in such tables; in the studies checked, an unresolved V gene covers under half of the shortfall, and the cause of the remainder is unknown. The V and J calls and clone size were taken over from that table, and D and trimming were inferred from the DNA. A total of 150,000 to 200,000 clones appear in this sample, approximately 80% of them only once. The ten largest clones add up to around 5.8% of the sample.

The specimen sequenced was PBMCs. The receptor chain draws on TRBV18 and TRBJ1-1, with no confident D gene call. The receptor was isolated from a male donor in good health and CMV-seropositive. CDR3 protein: CASSVGRAEAFF. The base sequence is TGTGCCAGCTCCGTAGGGAGGGCTGAAGCTTTCTTT.